This T cell receptor beta chain came from a study of blood T cell repertoires in COVID-19. Repertoires were generated with immunoSEQ multiplex PCR, while TCRdb's copy carries only in-frame clones and drops some. The sample lists 63,000 or so clones, 84% seen once, with 10% to 15% in the top ten. CDR3 length: 16 residues. Germline values: CDR1 LGHNA, CDR2 YNFKEQ. Between the trimmed V and J ends, which lost 3 bases and 0 bases, there was a span of 11 bases. The rearrangement uses TRBV4-2 and TRBJ2-2, with D perhaps matching TRBD2 (5 bases). The specimen was peripheral blood. The TCR sequence derives from a human donor in a cohort sampled during active COVID-19. CDR3 amino acids: CASSHRAEANTGELFF. Here the CDR3 DNA reads TGTGCCAGCAGCCATCGGGCGGAGGCGAACACCGGGGAGCTGTTTTTT.